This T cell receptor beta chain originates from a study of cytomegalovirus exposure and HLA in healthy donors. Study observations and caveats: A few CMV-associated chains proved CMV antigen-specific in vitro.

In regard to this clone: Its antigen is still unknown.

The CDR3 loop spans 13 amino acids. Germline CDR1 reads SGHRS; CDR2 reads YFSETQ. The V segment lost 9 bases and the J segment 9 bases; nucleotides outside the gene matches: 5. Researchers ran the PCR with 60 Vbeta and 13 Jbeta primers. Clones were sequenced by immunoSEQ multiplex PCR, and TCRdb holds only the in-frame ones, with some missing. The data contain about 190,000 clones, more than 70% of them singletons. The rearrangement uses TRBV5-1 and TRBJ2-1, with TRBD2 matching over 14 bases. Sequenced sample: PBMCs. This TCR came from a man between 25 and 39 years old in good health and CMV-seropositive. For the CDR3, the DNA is TGCGCCACCGGGACTAGCGGGGGAAGTGAGCAGTTCTTC. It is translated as CATGTSGGSEQFF.